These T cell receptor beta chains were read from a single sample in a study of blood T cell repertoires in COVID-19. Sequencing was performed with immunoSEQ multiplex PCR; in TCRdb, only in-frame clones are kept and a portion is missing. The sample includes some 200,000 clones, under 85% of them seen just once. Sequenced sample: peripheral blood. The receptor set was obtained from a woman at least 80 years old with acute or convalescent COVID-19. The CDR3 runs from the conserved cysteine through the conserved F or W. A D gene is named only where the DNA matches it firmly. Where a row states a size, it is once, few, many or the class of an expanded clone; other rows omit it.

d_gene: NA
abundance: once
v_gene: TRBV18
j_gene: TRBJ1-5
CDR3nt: TGTGCCAGCTCACCACCTATAGGGAGATGCAATCAGCCCCAGCATTTT
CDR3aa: CASSPPIGRCNQPQHF

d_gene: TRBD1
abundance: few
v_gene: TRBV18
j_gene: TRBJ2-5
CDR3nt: TGTGCCAGCTCACCGGGACAGTCGGAGACCCAGTACTTC
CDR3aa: CASSPGQSETQYF

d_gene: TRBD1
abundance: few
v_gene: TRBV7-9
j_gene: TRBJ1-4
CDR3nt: TGTGCCAGCGACAGGGGAGATGAAAAACTGTTTTTT
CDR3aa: CASDRGDEKLFF

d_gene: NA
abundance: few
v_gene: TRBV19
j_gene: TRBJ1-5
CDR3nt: TGTGCCTCCGAACCCTCGCGGGGCTACCAGCCCCAGCATTTT
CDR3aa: CASEPSRGYQPQHF

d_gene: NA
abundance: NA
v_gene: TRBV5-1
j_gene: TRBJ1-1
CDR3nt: TGCGCCAGCAGTTGGAGGGTTCCGAACACTGAAGCTTTCTTT
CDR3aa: CASSWRVPNTEAFF

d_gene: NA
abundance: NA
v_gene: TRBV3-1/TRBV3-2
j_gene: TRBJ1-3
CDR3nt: TGTGCCAGCAGCCCCAAAGGAAACACCATATATTTT
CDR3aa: CASSPKGNTIYF

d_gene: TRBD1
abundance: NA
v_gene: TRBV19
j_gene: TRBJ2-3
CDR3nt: TGTGCCAGTGATAAGGCACAGGGGGCCGGAGATACGCAGTATTTT
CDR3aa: CASDKAQGAGDTQYF

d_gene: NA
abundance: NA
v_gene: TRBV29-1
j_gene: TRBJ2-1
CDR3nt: TGCAGCGTTGAAGAAAATACAGGGACCTTTAATGAGCAGTTCTTC
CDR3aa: CSVEENTGTFNEQFF

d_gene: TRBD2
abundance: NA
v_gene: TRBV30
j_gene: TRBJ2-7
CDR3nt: TGTGCCTGGAGTGAAGAGGAGACTAGCGATTACTACGAGCAGTACTTC
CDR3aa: CAWSEEETSDYYEQYF

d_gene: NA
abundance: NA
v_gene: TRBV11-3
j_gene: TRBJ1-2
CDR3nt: TGTGCCAGCAGCTTAGTCGGGGGCTATGGCTACACCTTC
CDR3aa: CASSLVGGYGYTF

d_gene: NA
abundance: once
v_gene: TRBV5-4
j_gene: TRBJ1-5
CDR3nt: TGTGCCAGCAGAAAAGACAGCAGAACTAGCAATCAGCCCCAGCATTTT
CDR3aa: CASRKDSRTSNQPQHF

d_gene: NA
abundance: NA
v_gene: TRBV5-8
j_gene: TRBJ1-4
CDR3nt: TGTGCCAGCAGTAACCGGGACACAGCAACTAATGAAAAACTGTTTTTT
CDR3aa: CASSNRDTATNEKLFF

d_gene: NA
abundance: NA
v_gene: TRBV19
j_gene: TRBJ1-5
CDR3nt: TGTGCCAGTAGTATCAGGGAAGGCAGCAATCAGCCCCAGCATTTT
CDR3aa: CASSIREGSNQPQHF

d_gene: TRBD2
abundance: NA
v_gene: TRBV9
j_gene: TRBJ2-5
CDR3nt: TGTGCCAGCAGCACCCCGGTGGGGGGGCAAGAGACCCAGTACTTC
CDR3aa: CASSTPVGGQETQYF

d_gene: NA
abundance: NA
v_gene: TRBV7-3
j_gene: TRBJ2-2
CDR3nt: TGTGCCAGCAGCCCCGGGGGCACCGGGGAGCTGTTTTTT
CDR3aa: CASSPGGTGELFF

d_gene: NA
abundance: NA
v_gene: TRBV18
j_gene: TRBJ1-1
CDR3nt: TGTGCCAGCTCACCGAACCAGGTCACTGAAGCTTTCTTT
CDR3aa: CASSPNQVTEAFF

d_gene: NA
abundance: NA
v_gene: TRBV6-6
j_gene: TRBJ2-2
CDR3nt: TGTGCCAGCAGAAACAGGGTCGAAACCGGGGAGCTGTTTTTT
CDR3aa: CASRNRVETGELFF

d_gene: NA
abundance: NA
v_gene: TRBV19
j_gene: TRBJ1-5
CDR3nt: TGTGCCAGTAGTATGAGTCATTATAGCAATCAGCCCCAGCATTTT
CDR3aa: CASSMSHYSNQPQHF

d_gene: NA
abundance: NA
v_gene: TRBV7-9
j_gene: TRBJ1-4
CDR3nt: TGTGCCAGCAGCTTACGGCAGGGAGGCGAAAAACTGTTTTTT
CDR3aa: CASSLRQGGEKLFF

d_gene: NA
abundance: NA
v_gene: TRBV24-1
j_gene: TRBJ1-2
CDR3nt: TGTGCCACCAGTGATTCGGTAACAGGGCATGGCTACACCTTC
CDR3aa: CATSDSVTGHGYTF

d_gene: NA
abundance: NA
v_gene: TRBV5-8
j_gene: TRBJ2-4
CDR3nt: TGTGCCAGCAGTAAGGGCCACAGGGCTACCAAAAACATTCAGTACTTC
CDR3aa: CASSKGHRATKNIQYF

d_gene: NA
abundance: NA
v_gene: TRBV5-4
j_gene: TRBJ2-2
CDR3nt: TGTGCCAGCAGCTCTCTTGCGGGGCTCAACACCGGGGAGCTGTTTTTT
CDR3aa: CASSSLAGLNTGELFF

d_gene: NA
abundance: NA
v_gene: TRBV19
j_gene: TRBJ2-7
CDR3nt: TGTGCCAGTAGTATAGAAGGGGGTTTCTCCTACGAGCAGTACTTC
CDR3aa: CASSIEGGFSYEQYF

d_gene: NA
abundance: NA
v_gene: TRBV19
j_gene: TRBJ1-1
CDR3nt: TGTGCCAGTAGTTCGACCGGGGACACTGAAGCTTTCTTT
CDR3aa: CASSSTGDTEAFF

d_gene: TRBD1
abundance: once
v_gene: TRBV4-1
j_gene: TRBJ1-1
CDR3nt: TGCGCCAGCAGCCAAGATGCGGACAGGGGGTCCGCTTTCTTT
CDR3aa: CASSQDADRGSAFF

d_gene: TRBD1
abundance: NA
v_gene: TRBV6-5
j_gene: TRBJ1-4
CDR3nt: TGTGCCAGTTCCTCTCCGGGACAGGTACAGAAAAAACTGTTTTTT
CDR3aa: CASSSPGQVQKKLFF